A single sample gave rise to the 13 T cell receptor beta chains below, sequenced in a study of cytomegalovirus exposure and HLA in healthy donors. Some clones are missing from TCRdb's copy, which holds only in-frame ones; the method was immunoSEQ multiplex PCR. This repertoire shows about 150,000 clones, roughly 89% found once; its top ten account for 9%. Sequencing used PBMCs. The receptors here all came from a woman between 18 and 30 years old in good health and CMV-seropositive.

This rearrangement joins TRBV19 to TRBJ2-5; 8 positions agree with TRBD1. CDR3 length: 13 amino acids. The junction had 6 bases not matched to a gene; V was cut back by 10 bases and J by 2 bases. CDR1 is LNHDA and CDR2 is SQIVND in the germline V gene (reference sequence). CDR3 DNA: TGTGCCACTCAGGGGGCTGATCAAGAGACCCAGTACTTC. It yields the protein CATQGADQETQYF.

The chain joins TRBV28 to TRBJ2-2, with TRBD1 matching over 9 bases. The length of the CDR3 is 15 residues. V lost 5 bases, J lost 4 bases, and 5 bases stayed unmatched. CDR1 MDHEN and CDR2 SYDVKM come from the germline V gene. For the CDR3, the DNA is TGTGCCAGCAGTCCACAGGGGGCGGGCACCGGGGAGCTGTTTTTT. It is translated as CASSPQGAGTGELFF.

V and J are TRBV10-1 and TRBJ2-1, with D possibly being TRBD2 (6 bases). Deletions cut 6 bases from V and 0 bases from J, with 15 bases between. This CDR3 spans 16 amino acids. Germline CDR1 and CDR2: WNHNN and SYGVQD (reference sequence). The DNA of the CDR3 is TGCGCCAGCAGCCCGGCGGGGCAGCGCTCCTACAATGAGCAGTTCTTC. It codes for CASSPAGQRSYNEQFF.

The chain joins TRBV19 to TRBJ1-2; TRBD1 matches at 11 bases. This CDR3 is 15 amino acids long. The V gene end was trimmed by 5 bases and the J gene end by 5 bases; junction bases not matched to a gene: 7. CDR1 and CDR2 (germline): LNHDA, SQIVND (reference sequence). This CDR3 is CASSPDRGRTYGYTF. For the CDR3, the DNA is TGTGCCAGTAGTCCGGACAGGGGGCGTACGTATGGCTACACCTTC. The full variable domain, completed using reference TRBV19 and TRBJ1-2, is DGGITQSPKYLFRKEGQNVTLSCEQNLNHDAMYWYRQDPGQGLRLIYYSQIVNDFQKGDIAEGYSVSREKKESFPLTVTSAQKNPTAFYLCASSPDRGRTYGYTFGSGTRLTVV.

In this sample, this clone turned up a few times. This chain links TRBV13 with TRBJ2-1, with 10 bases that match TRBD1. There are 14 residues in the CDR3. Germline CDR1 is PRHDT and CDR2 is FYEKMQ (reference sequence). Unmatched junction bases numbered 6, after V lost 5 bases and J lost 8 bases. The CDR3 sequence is CASSNGQGDHEQFF. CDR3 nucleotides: TGTGCCAGCAGCAACGGACAGGGGGATCATGAGCAGTTCTTC. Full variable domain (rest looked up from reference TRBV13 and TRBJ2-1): AAGVIQSPRHLIKEKRETATLKCYPIPRHDTVYWYQQGPGQDPQFLISFYEKMQSDKGSIPDRFSAQQFSDYHSELNMSSLELGDSALYFCASSNGQGDHEQFFGPGTRLTVL.

CDR3 coding DNA: TGTGCCTGGAGTTCGGGACAGGGGGCAGATGAGCAGTTCTTC. This codes for CAWSSGQGADEQFF. The rearrangement uses TRBV30 and TRBJ2-1, with TRBD1 matching over 12 bases. V was clipped by 2 bases and J by 8 bases; unmatched bases: 4. Germline loops: CDR1 GTSNPN, CDR2 SVGIG (reference sequence). This CDR3 region has 14 residues.

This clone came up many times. CDR3 amino acids: CASTKIRSGNQPQHF. Written as DNA, the CDR3 is TGTGCCAGCACCAAGATCAGAAGCGGGAACCAGCCCCAGCATTTT. This chain links TRBV28 with TRBJ1-5, with D uncertain. Germline V gives CDR1 MDHEN, CDR2 SYDVKM. V was shortened by 7 bases and J by 7 bases, with 20 bases between the two germline ends. The CDR3 is 15 residues long.

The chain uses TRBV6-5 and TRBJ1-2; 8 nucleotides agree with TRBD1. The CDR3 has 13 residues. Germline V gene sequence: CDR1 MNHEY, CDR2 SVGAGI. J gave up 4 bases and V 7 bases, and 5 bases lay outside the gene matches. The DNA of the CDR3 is TGTGCCAGCACCCGAGGACAGGGCTATGGCTACACCTTC. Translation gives CASTRGQGYGYTF.

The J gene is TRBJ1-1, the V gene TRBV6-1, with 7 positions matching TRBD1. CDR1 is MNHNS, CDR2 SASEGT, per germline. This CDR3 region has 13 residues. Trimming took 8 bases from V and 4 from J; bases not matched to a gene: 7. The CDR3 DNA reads TGTGCCAGCGGGACAGTGTACGGCACTGAAGCTTTCTTT. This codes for CASGTVYGTEAFF.

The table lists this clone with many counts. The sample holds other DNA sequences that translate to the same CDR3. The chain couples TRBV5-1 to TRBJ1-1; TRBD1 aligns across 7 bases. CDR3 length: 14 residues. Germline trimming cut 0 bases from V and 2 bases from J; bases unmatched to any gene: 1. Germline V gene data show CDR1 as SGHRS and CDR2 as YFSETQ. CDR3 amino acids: CASSLDRGNTEAFF. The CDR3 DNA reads TGCGCCAGCAGCTTGGACAGGGGCAACACTGAAGCTTTCTTT.

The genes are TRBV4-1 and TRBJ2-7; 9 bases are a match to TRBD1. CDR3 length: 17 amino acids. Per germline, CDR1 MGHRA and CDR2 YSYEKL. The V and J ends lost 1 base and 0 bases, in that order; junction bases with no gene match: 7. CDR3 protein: CASSQGAGTGPSYEQYF. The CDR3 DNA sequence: TGCGCCAGCAGCCAAGGGGCCGGGACAGGGCCCTCCTACGAGCAGTACTTC.

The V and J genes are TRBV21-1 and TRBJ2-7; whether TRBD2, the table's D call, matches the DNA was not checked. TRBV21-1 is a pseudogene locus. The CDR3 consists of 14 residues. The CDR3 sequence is CASSGEYSSYEQYF. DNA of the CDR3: TGTGCCAGCAGCGGGGAGTATAGCTCCTACGAGCAGTACTTC.

DNA of the CDR3: TGTGCCAGCAGCCCACAGGGGTACGAGCAGTACTTC. It translates to CASSPQGYEQYF. The chain couples TRBV14 to TRBJ2-7, with TRBD1 matching 7 bases. The CDR3 runs to 12 residues. The germline V gene has CDR1 SGHDN and CDR2 FVKESK. Unmatched junction bases numbered 1, after V lost 4 bases and J lost 4 bases.